The rows below give T cell receptor beta chains drawn from one sample of a study of OX40 agonist ivuxolimab in advanced cancers. Here immunoSEQ multiplex PCR was the method, and the copy in TCRdb shows in-frame clones only, minus some. Among about 45,000 clones listed, 85% to 90% were seen once. The sequences come from CD4+ or CD8+ T cells sorted from blood, collected in a trial of the OX40 agonist ivuxolimab. These receptors all come from an adult with an advanced solid tumor such as melanoma, head and neck, liver or kidney cancer. Both conserved end residues are part of each CDR3. Fields, in order: D gene, CDR3 length, clone size, V gene, J gene, CDR3 DNA, CDR3 protein. A D gene is named only where the DNA matches it firmly. Size is stated for part of the rows, as once, few or many counts, or as a class when the clone is expanded.

D gene: TRBD2; CDR3 length: 15; clone size: .; V gene: TRBV5-5; J gene: TRBJ2-7; CDR3 DNA: TGTGCCAGCAGCTTAACGGTCCTCGGGGAGGGCGAGCAGTACTTC; CDR3 protein: CASSLTVLGEGEQYF
D gene: .; CDR3 length: 15; clone size: .; V gene: TRBV7-6; J gene: TRBJ2-2; CDR3 DNA: TGTGCCAGCCACCGAGGGACCGCCCGGGGCGGGGAGCTGTTTTTT; CDR3 protein: CASHRGTARGGELFF
D gene: .; CDR3 length: 16; clone size: .; V gene: TRBV4-3; J gene: TRBJ1-2; CDR3 DNA: TGCGCCAGCAGCCAAGCTGGGGCCCCTGAGTCGCGTGGCTACACCTTC; CDR3 protein: CASSQAGAPESRGYTF
D gene: .; CDR3 length: 13; clone size: .; V gene: TRBV7-2; J gene: TRBJ2-5; CDR3 DNA: TGTGCCAGCAGCTTAGGAGCGGGAGAGACCCAGTACTTC; CDR3 protein: CASSLGAGETQYF
D gene: .; CDR3 length: 15; clone size: .; V gene: TRBV19; J gene: TRBJ2-6; CDR3 DNA: TGTGCCAGTAGTATGCGGGTTTCTGGGGCCAACGTCCTGACTTTC; CDR3 protein: CASSMRVSGANVLTF
D gene: TRBD1; CDR3 length: 18; clone size: few; V gene: TRBV7-8; J gene: TRBJ1-1; CDR3 DNA: TGTGCCAGCAGCTTAGTGTCGGGGCCAGGGGGCTTCTACGGTGAAGCTTTCTTT; CDR3 protein: CASSLVSGPGGFYGEAFF
D gene: TRBD1; CDR3 length: 14; clone size: .; V gene: TRBV30; J gene: TRBJ1-1; CDR3 DNA: TGTGCCTCGCAAGGGCCAGGGGGATTCACTGAAGCTTTCTTT; CDR3 protein: CASQGPGGFTEAFF
D gene: .; CDR3 length: 14; clone size: .; V gene: TRBV6-6; J gene: TRBJ2-2; CDR3 DNA: TGTGCCAGCAGTTTGAGAGGCGGAACCGGGGAGCTGTTTTTT; CDR3 protein: CASSLRGGTGELFF
D gene: .; CDR3 length: 13; clone size: .; V gene: TRBV28; J gene: TRBJ1-4; CDR3 DNA: TGTGCCAGCTATAACAGGGTGATTGAAAAACTGTTTTTT; CDR3 protein: CASYNRVIEKLFF
D gene: .; CDR3 length: 15; clone size: .; V gene: TRBV27; J gene: TRBJ2-1; CDR3 DNA: TGTGCCAGCAGACCCGGGGAGAGGCCCTACAATGAGCAGTTCTTC; CDR3 protein: CASRPGERPYNEQFF
D gene: TRBD2; CDR3 length: 16; clone size: .; V gene: TRBV11-2; J gene: TRBJ2-7; CDR3 DNA: TGTGCCAGCAGCTCCGGGACTAGCGGGAGCAGGTACGAGCAGTACTTC; CDR3 protein: CASSSGTSGSRYEQYF
D gene: TRBD1; CDR3 length: 14; clone size: .; V gene: TRBV6-1; J gene: TRBJ1-2; CDR3 DNA: TGTGCCAGCAGTGCCCGACAGGGGAGTCAAGGCTACACCTTC; CDR3 protein: CASSARQGSQGYTF
D gene: .; CDR3 length: 17; clone size: few; V gene: TRBV7-3; J gene: TRBJ2-1; CDR3 DNA: TGTGCCAGCAGCTTAAAAGGAGACCCGAGCTCCTACAATGAGCAGTTCTTC; CDR3 protein: CASSLKGDPSSYNEQFF
D gene: TRBD2; CDR3 length: 14; clone size: .; V gene: TRBV7-2; J gene: TRBJ2-5; CDR3 DNA: TGTGCCAGCAGCCCGGGACTAGCGTCAGAGACCCAGTACTTC; CDR3 protein: CASSPGLASETQYF
D gene: .; CDR3 length: 12; clone size: .; V gene: TRBV12-5; J gene: TRBJ2-3; CDR3 DNA: TGTGCTAGTGGTTTGAACACAGATACGCAGTATTTT; CDR3 protein: CASGLNTDTQYF
D gene: .; CDR3 length: 16; clone size: .; V gene: TRBV5-1; J gene: TRBJ2-1; CDR3 DNA: TGCGCCAGCAGCTTGGCTAGCCTAGGCTCCTACAATGAGCAGTTCTTC; CDR3 protein: CASSLASLGSYNEQFF
D gene: .; CDR3 length: 15; clone size: .; V gene: TRBV7-3; J gene: TRBJ2-7; CDR3 DNA: TGTGCCAGCAGCTTAGGGCTTGCGGGATCCTACGAGCAGTACTTC; CDR3 protein: CASSLGLAGSYEQYF
D gene: .; CDR3 length: 15; clone size: .; V gene: TRBV7-2; J gene: TRBJ2-1; CDR3 DNA: TGTGCCAGCAGCTTGACAAGAGAGCCCTACAATGAGCAGTTCTTC; CDR3 protein: CASSLTREPYNEQFF
D gene: .; CDR3 length: 13; clone size: .; V gene: TRBV19; J gene: TRBJ1-5; CDR3 DNA: TGTGCCAGTGGCTGGGGGGCCAATCAGCCCCAGCATTTT; CDR3 protein: CASGWGANQPQHF
D gene: TRBD1; CDR3 length: 15; clone size: .; V gene: TRBV11-2; J gene: TRBJ1-2; CDR3 DNA: TGTGCCAGCAGCTTGTACAGGGGGCTAAACTATGGCTACACCTTC; CDR3 protein: CASSLYRGLNYGYTF
D gene: TRBD2; CDR3 length: 16; clone size: .; V gene: TRBV18; J gene: TRBJ2-1; CDR3 DNA: TGTGCCAGCTCAACCGGGACTAGCGGGAGTTTCCATGAGCAGTTCTTC; CDR3 protein: CASSTGTSGSFHEQFF
D gene: .; CDR3 length: 16; clone size: few; V gene: TRBV12-2; J gene: TRBJ2-2; CDR3 DNA: TGTGCAAGTCGCTTAGCGCGGCGATACAACACCGGGGAGCTGTTTTTT; CDR3 protein: CASRLARRYNTGELFF
D gene: TRBD2; CDR3 length: 14; clone size: .; V gene: TRBV13; J gene: TRBJ2-5; CDR3 DNA: TGTGCCAGCAGCTCCGGACTAGCGGGAGAGACCCAGTACTTC; CDR3 protein: CASSSGLAGETQYF
D gene: .; CDR3 length: 12; clone size: .; V gene: TRBV27; J gene: TRBJ1-2; CDR3 DNA: TGTGCCAGCAGTTCGGCAGGGCGCGGCTACACCTTC; CDR3 protein: CASSSAGRGYTF
D gene: TRBD2; CDR3 length: 14; clone size: once; V gene: TRBV7-3; J gene: TRBJ2-3; CDR3 DNA: TGTGCCAGCAGCTTAGGACTAGCGGGAGATACGCAGTATTTT; CDR3 protein: CASSLGLAGDTQYF
D gene: .; CDR3 length: 14; clone size: .; V gene: TRBV7-8; J gene: TRBJ1-1; CDR3 DNA: TGTGCCAGCAGCTTAGGGGCCGGGAACACTGAAGCTTTCTTT; CDR3 protein: CASSLGAGNTEAFF
D gene: TRBD1; CDR3 length: 16; clone size: .; V gene: TRBV7-2; J gene: TRBJ2-7; CDR3 DNA: TGTGCCAGCAGCCCCTCGGGACAGGGGTTTACTTACGAGCAGTACTTC; CDR3 protein: CASSPSGQGFTYEQYF
D gene: .; CDR3 length: 14; clone size: .; V gene: TRBV28; J gene: TRBJ2-5; CDR3 DNA: TGTGCCAGCAGCCCCACCGGGACACAAGAGACCCAGTACTTC; CDR3 protein: CASSPTGTQETQYF
D gene: .; CDR3 length: 14; clone size: .; V gene: TRBV19; J gene: TRBJ1-2; CDR3 DNA: TGTGCCAGTAGTGCTCCGGGTCGCTGGGGAGGCTACACCTTC; CDR3 protein: CASSAPGRWGGYTF
D gene: .; CDR3 length: 16; clone size: .; V gene: TRBV10-2; J gene: TRBJ2-1; CDR3 DNA: TGCGCCAGCAGTGAGACGCTCCGGGACCTGTACAATGAGCAGTTCTTC; CDR3 protein: CASSETLRDLYNEQFF
D gene: .; CDR3 length: 16; clone size: .; V gene: TRBV9; J gene: TRBJ2-2; CDR3 DNA: TGTGCCAGCAGCGTCCAGGGTTCCGCGAACACCGGGGAGCTGTTTTTT; CDR3 protein: CASSVQGSANTGELFF